The 8 T cell receptor beta chains below all came from one sample that was sequenced in a study of control samples from healthy donors and cancer patients. Sequencing used immunoSEQ multiplex PCR; TCRdb keeps in-frame clones, though not all of them. The sample holds about 69,000 clones, around nine tenths seen once. Sequencing used PBMCs. Every receptor here comes from a man in his sixties with colorectal cancer.

The J gene is TRBJ1-1, the V gene TRBV18; D perhaps matches TRBD1 (5 bases). The length of the CDR3 is 16 residues. Germline CDR1 and CDR2: KGHSH and LQKENI. Between the trimmed V and J ends, which lost 5 bases and 1 base, there was a span of 17 bases. The CDR3: CASSSGGAGQNTEAFF. CDR3 in DNA: TGTGCCAGCTCATCGGGGGGTGCAGGGCAGAACACTGAAGCTTTCTTT.

The J gene is TRBJ2-7, the V gene TRBV11-3; TRBD2 matches 12 bases. This CDR3 contains 19 residues. V was clipped by 3 bases and J by 0 bases; unmatched bases: 12. The V gene's germline CDR1 is SGHNT and CDR2 YENEEA. The CDR3, as DNA: TGTGCCAGCAGCTTGGGACCAGGACTAGCGGGGCCAAACTCCTACGAGCAGTACTTC. Protein: CASSLGPGLAGPNSYEQYF.

On this clone: This sample includes further DNA sequences coding for the same CDR3. The chain uses TRBV5-1 and TRBJ1-1, with TRBD1 matching over 10 bases. Trimming took 3 bases from V and 11 from J; bases not matched to a gene: 16. The CDR3 covers 16 residues. Germline V gene data show CDR1 as SGHRS and CDR2 as YFSETQ. The CDR3 region has the DNA TGCGCCAGCAGCTCCGGACAGGGGGGGGGATCGGGGACGGCTTTCTTT. Residues: CASSSGQGGGSGTAFF.

In the case of this clone: The germline gene is not matched at one end of the junction; a read error may be the cause. The chain joins TRBV28 to TRBJ2-7; D is perhaps TRBD1 or TRBD2 (8 bases each). This CDR3 spans 14 amino acids. CDR1 and CDR2 (germline): MDHEN, SYDVKM. The CDR3 DNA follows: TGTGTCAGCGGGAGACAGGGGCGTTCCAGCGAGCAGTACTTC. Translating it yields CVSGRQGRSSEQYF.

The V call is TRBV30, the J call TRBJ2-7; 9 bases are shared with TRBD2. V was pared by 0 bases and J by 0 bases, with 3 bases of the junction left unmatched. Germline V gene data show CDR1 as GTSNPN and CDR2 as SVGIG (reference sequence). The CDR3 covers 15 residues. CDR3 residues: CAWSVRAGGSYEQYF. Written as DNA, the CDR3 is TGTGCCTGGAGTGTAAGAGCGGGGGGCTCCTACGAGCAGTACTTC.

The V and J genes are TRBV5-8 and TRBJ2-3; 14 bases line up with TRBD2. V was clipped by 4 bases and J by 2 bases; unmatched bases: 9. This CDR3 region has 18 residues. Germline CDR1 is SGHTS and CDR2 is YDEGEE. This chain's CDR3 is CASSPAGTSGGHTDTQYF. The CDR3 nucleotides read TGTGCCAGCAGCCCAGCCGGGACTAGCGGGGGCCACACAGATACGCAGTATTTT.

V is TRBV6-5 and J is TRBJ1-2; 7 bases fit TRBD1. V gave up 6 bases and J gave up 4 bases; unmatched junction bases: 11. Germline V gene lookup returns CDR1 MNHEY and CDR2 SVGAGI. The CDR3 loop spans 15 amino acids. The CDR3 region has the DNA TGTGCCAGCAGCCCACCGACAGGGCGTGTCTATGGCTACACCTTC. Protein sequence: CASSPPTGRVYGYTF.

The chain couples TRBV3-1 (or the pseudogene TRBV3-2) to TRBJ2-6; possibly TRBD2 for D (5 bases). Trimming removed 7 bases at V and 4 bases at J, with 14 bases between. Germline CDR1 reads LGHDT; CDR2 reads YNNKEL (reference sequence). CDR3 length equals 15 residues. The CDR3 region has the DNA TGTGCCAGCACCGCGGACTTCCCCGGGGCCAACGTCCTGACTTTC. Translated, it gives CASTADFPGANVLTF.